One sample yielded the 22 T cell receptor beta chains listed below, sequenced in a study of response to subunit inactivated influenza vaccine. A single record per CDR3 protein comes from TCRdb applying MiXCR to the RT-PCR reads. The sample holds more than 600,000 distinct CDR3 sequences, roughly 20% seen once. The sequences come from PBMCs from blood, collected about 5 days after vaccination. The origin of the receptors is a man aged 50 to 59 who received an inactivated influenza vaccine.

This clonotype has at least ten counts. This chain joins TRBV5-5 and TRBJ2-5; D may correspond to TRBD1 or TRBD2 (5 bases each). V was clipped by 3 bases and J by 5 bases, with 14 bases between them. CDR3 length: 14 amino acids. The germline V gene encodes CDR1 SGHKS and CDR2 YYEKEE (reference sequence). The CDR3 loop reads CASSSGTTRETQYF. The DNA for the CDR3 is TGTGCCAGCAGCTCCGGGACCACTAGGGAGACCCAGTACTTC.

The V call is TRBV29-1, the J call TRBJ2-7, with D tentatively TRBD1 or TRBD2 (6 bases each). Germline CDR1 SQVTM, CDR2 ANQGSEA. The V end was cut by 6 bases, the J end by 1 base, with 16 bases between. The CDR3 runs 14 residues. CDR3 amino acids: CSVVQGGRSYEQYF. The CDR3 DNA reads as TGCAGCGTCGTACAGGGAGGAAGGTCCTACGAGCAGTACTTC.

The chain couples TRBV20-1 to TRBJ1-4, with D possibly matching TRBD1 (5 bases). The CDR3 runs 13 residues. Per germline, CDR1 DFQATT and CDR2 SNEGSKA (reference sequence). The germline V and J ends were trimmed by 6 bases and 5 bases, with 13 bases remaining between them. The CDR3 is CSAHDRKNEKLFF. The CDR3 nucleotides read TGCAGTGCCCATGACAGAAAGAATGAAAAACTGTTTTTT.

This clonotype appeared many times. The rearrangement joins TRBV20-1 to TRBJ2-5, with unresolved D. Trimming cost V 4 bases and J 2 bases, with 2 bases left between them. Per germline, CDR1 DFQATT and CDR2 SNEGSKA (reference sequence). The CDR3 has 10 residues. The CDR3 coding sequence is TGCAGTGCTAAACAAGAGACCCAGTACTTC. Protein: CSAKQETQYF.

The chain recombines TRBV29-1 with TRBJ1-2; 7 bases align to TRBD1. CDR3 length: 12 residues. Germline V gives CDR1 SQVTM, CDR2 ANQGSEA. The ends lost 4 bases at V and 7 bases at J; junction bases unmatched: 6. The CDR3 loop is CSVGQGQGGYTF. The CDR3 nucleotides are TGCAGCGTTGGACAGGGCCAGGGTGGCTACACCTTC.

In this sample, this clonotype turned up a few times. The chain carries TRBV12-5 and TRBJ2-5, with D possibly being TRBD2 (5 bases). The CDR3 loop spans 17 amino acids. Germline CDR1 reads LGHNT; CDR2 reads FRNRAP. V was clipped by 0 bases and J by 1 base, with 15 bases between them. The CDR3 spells CASGLVLRGQFQETQYF. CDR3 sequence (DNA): TGTGCTAGTGGTTTGGTACTGCGCGGGCAGTTCCAAGAGACCCAGTACTTC.

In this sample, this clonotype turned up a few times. The CDR3: CASSQEGAGRSNTGELFF. Here the CDR3 DNA reads TGTGCCAGCAGCCAAGAGGGGGCAGGACGGTCGAACACCGGGGAGCTGTTTTTT. V gene TRBV4-2 combines with J gene TRBJ2-2; weak D call: TRBD1 (6 bases). Germline V gene data show CDR1 as LGHNA and CDR2 as YNFKEQ. V lost 0 bases and J lost 0, with 14 bases in between. There are 18 residues in the CDR3.

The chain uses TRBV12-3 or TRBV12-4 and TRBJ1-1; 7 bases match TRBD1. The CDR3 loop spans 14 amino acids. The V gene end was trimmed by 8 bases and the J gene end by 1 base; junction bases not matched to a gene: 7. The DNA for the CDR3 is TGTGCCAGCGGTCCGACAGGGAGGAACACTGAAGCTTTCTTT. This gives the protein CASGPTGRNTEAFF.

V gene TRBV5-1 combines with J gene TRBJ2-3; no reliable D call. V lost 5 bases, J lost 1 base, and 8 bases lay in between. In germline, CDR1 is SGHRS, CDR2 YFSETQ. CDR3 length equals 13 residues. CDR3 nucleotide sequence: TGCGCCAGCAGGGTCGATGGCACAGATACGCAGTATTTT. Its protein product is CASRVDGTDTQYF.

The CDR3 sequence is CSIRRTGKDEKLFF. The DNA for the CDR3 is TGCAGTATCAGAAGGACAGGGAAAGATGAAAAACTGTTTTTT. The genes are TRBV20-1 and TRBJ1-4, with 8 bases that match TRBD1. Germline V CDR1 and CDR2: DFQATT, SNEGSKA (reference sequence). The CDR3 totals 14 residues. The V gene end was trimmed by 8 bases and the J gene end by 6 bases; junction bases not matched to a gene: 11.

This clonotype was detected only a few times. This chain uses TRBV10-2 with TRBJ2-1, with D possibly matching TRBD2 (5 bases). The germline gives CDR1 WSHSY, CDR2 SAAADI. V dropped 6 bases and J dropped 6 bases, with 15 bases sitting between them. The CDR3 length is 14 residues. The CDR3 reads CASRGGGVINEQFF. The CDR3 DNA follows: TGCGCCAGCAGAGGAGGTGGGGTGATCAATGAGCAGTTCTTC.

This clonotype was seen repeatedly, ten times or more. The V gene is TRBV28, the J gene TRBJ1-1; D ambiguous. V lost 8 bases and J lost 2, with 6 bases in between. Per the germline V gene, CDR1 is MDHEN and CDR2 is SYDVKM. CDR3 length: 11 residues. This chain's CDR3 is CASQRNTEAFF. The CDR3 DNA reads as TGTGCCAGCCAGAGAAACACTGAAGCTTTCTTT. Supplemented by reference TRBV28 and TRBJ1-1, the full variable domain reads DVKVTQSSRYLVKRTGEKVFLECVQDMDHENMFWYRQDPGLGLRLIYFSYDVKMKEKGDIPEGYSVSREKKERFSLILESASTNQTSMYLCASQRNTEAFFGQGTRLTVV.

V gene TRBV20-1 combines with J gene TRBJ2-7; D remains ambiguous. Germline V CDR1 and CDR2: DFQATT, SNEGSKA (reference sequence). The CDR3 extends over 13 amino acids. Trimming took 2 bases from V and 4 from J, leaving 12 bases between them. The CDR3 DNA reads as TGCAGTGCTAGAAATGCCCTTGGGTACGAGCAGTACTTC. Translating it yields CSARNALGYEQYF.

The CDR3 spells CASSLSGDGGYTF. The CDR3 DNA is TGTGCCAGCAGTTTATCAGGGGACGGTGGCTACACCTTC. The V call is TRBV28, the J call TRBJ1-2, with D perhaps matching TRBD1 (6 bases). CDR3 size: 13 residues. With 1 base removed from V and 7 bases from J, the gap between germline ends came to 10 bases. Germline CDR1 reads MDHEN; CDR2 reads SYDVKM.

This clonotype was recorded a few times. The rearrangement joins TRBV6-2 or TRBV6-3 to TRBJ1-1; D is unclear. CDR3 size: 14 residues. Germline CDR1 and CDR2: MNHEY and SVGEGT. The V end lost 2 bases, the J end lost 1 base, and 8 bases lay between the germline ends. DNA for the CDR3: TGTGCCAGCAGTTACCGACGGAAGAACACTGAAGCTTTCTTT. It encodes CASSYRRKNTEAFF.

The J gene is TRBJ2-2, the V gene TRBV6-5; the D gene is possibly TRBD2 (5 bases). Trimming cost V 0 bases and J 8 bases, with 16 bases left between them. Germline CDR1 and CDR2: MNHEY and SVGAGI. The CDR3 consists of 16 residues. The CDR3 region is CASSYSSDTTGGELFF. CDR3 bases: TGTGCCAGCAGTTACTCGTCTGATACCACGGGGGGGGAGCTGTTTTTT.

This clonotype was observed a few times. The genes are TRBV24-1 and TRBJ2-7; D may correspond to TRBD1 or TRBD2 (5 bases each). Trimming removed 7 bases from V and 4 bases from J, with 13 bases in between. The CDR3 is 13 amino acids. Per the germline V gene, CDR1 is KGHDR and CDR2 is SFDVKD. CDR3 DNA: TGTGCCACCAGCGGGACCGGAACATACGAGCAGTACTTC. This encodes CATSGTGTYEQYF.

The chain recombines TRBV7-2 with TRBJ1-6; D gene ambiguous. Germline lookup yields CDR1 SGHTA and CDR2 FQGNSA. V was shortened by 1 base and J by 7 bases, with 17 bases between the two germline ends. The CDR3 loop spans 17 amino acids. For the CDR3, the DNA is TGTGCCAGCAGCTTAGTGTCGACGGGATCCATGAATTCACCCCTCCACTTT. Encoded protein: CASSLVSTGSMNSPLHF.

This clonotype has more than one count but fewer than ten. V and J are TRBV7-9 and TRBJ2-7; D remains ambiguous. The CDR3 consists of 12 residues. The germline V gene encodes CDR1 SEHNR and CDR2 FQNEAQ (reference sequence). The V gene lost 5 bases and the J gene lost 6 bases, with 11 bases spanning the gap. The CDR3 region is CASSPEGTEQYF. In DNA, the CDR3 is TGTGCCAGCAGCCCAGAAGGAACCGAGCAGTACTTC.

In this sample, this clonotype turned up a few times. CDR3 region: CSASVAAGSSGSSDTQYF. The CDR3 DNA follows: TGCAGTGCTAGTGTAGCGGCTGGTTCTAGCGGGAGTTCAGATACGCAGTATTTT. The chain has TRBV20-1 and TRBJ2-3; 10 bases agree with TRBD2. The CDR3 runs 18 residues. The germline gives CDR1 DFQATT, CDR2 SNEGSKA (reference sequence). With V trimmed by 3 bases and J by 4 bases, 16 bases remained unmatched.

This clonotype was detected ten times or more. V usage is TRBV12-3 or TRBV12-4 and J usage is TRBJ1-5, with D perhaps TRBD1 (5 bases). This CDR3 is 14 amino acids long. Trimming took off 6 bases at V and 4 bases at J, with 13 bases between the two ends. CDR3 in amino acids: CASSVMGGNQPQHF. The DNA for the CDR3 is TGTGCCAGCAGCGTCATGGGGGGGAATCAGCCCCAGCATTTT.

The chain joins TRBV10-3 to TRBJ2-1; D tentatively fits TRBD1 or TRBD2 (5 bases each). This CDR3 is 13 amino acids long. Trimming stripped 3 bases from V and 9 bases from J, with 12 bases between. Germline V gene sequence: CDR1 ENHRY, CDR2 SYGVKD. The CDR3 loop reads CAISEATRGEQFF. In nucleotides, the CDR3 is TGTGCCATCAGTGAAGCCACGAGGGGTGAGCAGTTCTTC.